This T cell receptor (beta chain) was profiled in a study of identical twins. TCRdb independently ran MiXCR on the 5' RACE reads; one entry per CDR3 protein. The data contain over 550,000 distinct CDR3 sequences, around 7.5% of them singletons. These same records also appear under a second study, on yellow fever vaccine responses in identical twins.

Material: PBMCs. The TCR comes from a woman aged 18-30 years in good health.

The CDR3 loop reads CASRGDTQETQYF. The CDR3 nucleotides are TGTGCCAGCAGAGGGGACACCCAAGAGACCCAGTACTTC. This chain uses TRBV6-1 with TRBJ2-5; possibly TRBD1 for D (6 bases). The CDR3 extends over 13 amino acids. The germline V gene has CDR1 MNHNS and CDR2 SASEGT. V gave up 6 bases and J gave up 1 base, with 9 bases separating them.